Below are 29 T cell receptor beta chains sequenced from a single sample in a study of CD8 T cells in ankylosing spondylitis. Study results and limitations: A motif of fewer than ten highly homologous TCR beta variants was seen as apparently characteristic of ankylosing spondylitis blood.

Antigens of these TCRs are unknown. One entry per CDR3 protein, called by TCRdb with MiXCR from the 5' RACE reads. The sample contains approximately 520,000 distinct CDR3 sequences, roughly 5.2% of which appear only once. The specimen was blood, either unsorted or a sorted T cell fraction (not recorded which). The receptors stem from a male donor with ankylosing spondylitis.

In its sample, this clonotype was seen many times. The gene calls are TRBV4-3 and TRBJ2-2; 10 bases are a match to TRBD1. There are 18 residues in the CDR3. V lost 2 bases and J lost 3; bases outside the gene matches: 9. Per the germline V gene, CDR1 is LGHNA and CDR2 is YSLEER. The DNA of the CDR3 is TGCGCCAGCAGCCAACTCCCCCCGGGACAGGGGTACACCGGGGAGCTGTTTTTT. This encodes CASSQLPPGQGYTGELFF.

This clonotype was observed many times. The rearrangement links TRBV7-6 to TRBJ2-7; TRBD2 aligns across 8 bases. Germline lookup yields CDR1 SGHVS and CDR2 FNYEAQ. After removal of 2 bases from V and 3 bases from J, the junction contained 3 bases not matched to a gene. This CDR3 is built from 14 residues. The CDR3, as DNA: TGTGCCAGCAGCTTAACTACTAGCGGCTACGAGCAGTACTTC. Amino acid sequence: CASSLTTSGYEQYF.

This clonotype was seen a handful of times. This chain joins TRBV7-2 and TRBJ2-7; TRBD1 agrees at 7 bases. The CDR3 contains 17 residues. Germline V gives CDR1 SGHTA, CDR2 FQGNSA. J gave up 9 bases and V 2 bases, and 19 bases lay outside the gene matches. The CDR3 sequence is CASSLRQPGQQTLGQYF. CDR3 in DNA: TGTGCCAGCAGCTTAAGACAGCCGGGACAGCAGACTTTAGGGCAGTACTTC. Full variable domain (missing parts from reference TRBV7-2 and TRBJ2-7): GAGVSQSPSNKVTEKGKDVELRCDPISGHTALYWYRQSLGQGLEFLIYFQGNSAPDKSGLPSDRFSAERTGGSVSTLTIQRTQQEDSAVYLCASSLRQPGQQTLGQYFGPGTRLTVT.

This clonotype was seen ten or more times. The V call is TRBV28, the J call TRBJ2-7; 12 bases fit TRBD2. Trimming took 9 bases from V and 4 from J; bases not matched to a gene: 13. CDR1 and CDR2 from the germline V gene are MDHEN and SYDVKM. This CDR3 spans 16 amino acids. The CDR3 protein is CASSYSLTSGGYEQYF. The CDR3 region has the DNA TGTGCCAGTAGCTACTCCCTGACTAGCGGGGGTTACGAGCAGTACTTC.

This clonotype was observed at least ten times. V usage is TRBV15 and J usage is TRBJ1-4, with a tentative D call TRBD1 (5 bases). The CDR3 length is 16 residues. The germline CDR1 and CDR2 sequences are LNHNV and YYDKDF (reference sequence). Trimming cost V 5 bases and J 7 bases, with 20 bases left between them. CDR3 residues: CATSPEPGIVSEKLFF. As DNA, the CDR3 is TGTGCCACCAGCCCCGAACCAGGGATCGTGAGTGAAAAACTGTTTTTT.

This clonotype was counted ten times or more. This chain uses TRBV25-1 with TRBJ2-1, with D possibly matching TRBD2 (6 bases). Trimming pared 3 bases from V and 4 bases from J, leaving 19 bases between. CDR3 length: 17 residues. The germline V gene has CDR1 MGHDK and CDR2 SYGVNS. As DNA, the CDR3 is TGTGCCAGCAGTGATCCGGAGCTTTCGGGAGTTTACAATGAGCAGTTCTTC. Encoded protein: CASSDPELSGVYNEQFF.

There are many counts of this clonotype. The gene calls are TRBV12-3 or TRBV12-4 and TRBJ1-2; D is uncertain. V dropped 3 bases and J dropped 1 base, with 9 bases sitting between them. The CDR3 is 14 residues long. The CDR3 sequence is CASSFGLHNYGYTF. The DNA for the CDR3 is TGTGCCAGCAGTTTTGGACTCCATAACTATGGCTACACCTTC.

There are many counts of this clonotype. This chain links TRBV5-1 with TRBJ1-6, with 10 bases aligning to TRBD1. The CDR3 extends over 15 amino acids. CDR1 and CDR2 (germline): SGHRS, YFSETQ. Germline trimming cut 4 bases from V and 7 bases from J; bases unmatched to any gene: 5. CDR3 region: CASSVQGQGNSPLHF. CDR3 in DNA: TGCGCCAGCAGCGTACAGGGACAGGGGAATTCACCCCTCCACTTT.

At least ten counts were recorded for this clonotype. The rearrangement uses TRBV12-3 or TRBV12-4 and TRBJ2-2; a possible D gene is TRBD1 (6 bases). V lost 5 bases, J lost 1 base, and 11 bases lay in between. This CDR3 comprises 15 residues. CDR3 loop: CASSGTQENTGELFF. The CDR3 DNA follows: TGTGCCAGCAGTGGGACACAGGAGAACACCGGGGAGCTGTTTTTT.

In this sample, this clonotype turned up many times. The J gene is TRBJ2-5, the V gene TRBV27; D remains unclear. V was clipped by 5 bases and J by 5 bases, with 12 bases between them. The CDR3 is 13 amino acids. CDR1 MNHEY and CDR2 SMNVEV come from the germline V gene (reference sequence). CDR3 region: CASSRLVGETQYF. Written as DNA, the CDR3 is TGTGCCAGCAGTCGGCTGGTAGGGGAGACCCAGTACTTC.

This clonotype was observed many times. The chain uses TRBV27 and TRBJ2-5, with D perhaps matching TRBD1 or TRBD2 (5 bases each). The CDR3 is 15 residues long. Trimming cost V 3 bases and J 2 bases, with 13 bases left between them. Germline V gene data show CDR1 as MNHEY and CDR2 as SMNVEV (reference sequence). The chain's CDR3 is CASSFLGGVQETQYF. The DNA for the CDR3 is TGTGCCAGCAGTTTCCTTGGGGGAGTACAAGAGACCCAGTACTTC.

This clonotype was recorded at least ten times. The chain recombines TRBV9 with TRBJ2-1; 8 bases agree with TRBD2. CDR1 and CDR2 (germline): SGDLS, YYNGEE. The CDR3 runs 15 residues. Losses at the gene ends were 0 bases for V and 6 bases for J; bases not matched to a gene: 5. CDR3 sequence (DNA): TGTGCCAGCAGCGTAGCGGGAGGGCCTATCAATGAGCAGTTCTTC. Its translation is CASSVAGGPINEQFF. Filled out from reference TRBV9 and TRBJ2-1, the complete variable domain reads DSGVTQTPKHLITATGQRVTLRCSPRSGDLSVYWYQQSLDQGLQFLIQYYNGEERAKGNILERFSAQQFPDLHSELNLSSLELGDSALYFCASSVAGGPINEQFFGPGTRLTVL.

This clonotype showed up many times. The chain combines TRBV7-2 with TRBJ2-1, with 7 bases aligning to TRBD2. J lost 7 bases, V lost 3 bases, and 6 bases had no gene match. The CDR3 is 14 residues long. CDR1 is SGHTA, CDR2 FQGNSA, per germline. The CDR3 DNA sequence: TGTGCCAGCAGCTTGAGCCCGGGACTAAATGAGCAGTTCTTC. It translates to CASSLSPGLNEQFF.

This clonotype was detected ten times or more. This chain uses TRBV27 with TRBJ2-5, with unresolved D. The V gene's germline CDR1 is MNHEY and CDR2 SMNVEV (reference sequence). This CDR3 is 13 amino acids long. Trimming took 6 bases from V and 5 from J, leaving 13 bases between them. As DNA, the CDR3 is TGTGCCAGCAGGCCTTATCTCCTTGAGACCCAGTACTTC. Translated: CASRPYLLETQYF.

This clonotype was counted ten times or more. This chain connects TRBV29-1 to TRBJ2-5; no clear D. The CDR3 length is 9 residues. Germline V gene data show CDR1 as SQVTM and CDR2 as ANQGSEA. V gave up 0 bases and J gave up 7 bases, with 0 bases separating them. CDR3 region: CSVEETQYF. The CDR3 bases are TGCAGCGTTGAAGAGACCCAGTACTTC. Using reference TRBV29-1 and TRBJ2-5 for the parts outside the CDR3, the full variable domain is SAVISQKPSRDICQRGTSLTIQCQVDSQVTMMFWYRQQPGQSLTLIATANQGSEATYESGFVIDKFPISRPNLTFSTLTVSNMSPEDSSIYLCSVEETQYFGPGTRLLVL.

This clonotype was recorded at least ten times. The V call is TRBV27, the J call TRBJ2-7; TRBD1 agrees at 7 bases. The junction had 7 bases not matched to a gene; V was cut back by 5 bases and J by 3 bases. This CDR3 is built from 14 residues. Germline V CDR1 and CDR2: MNHEY, SMNVEV (reference sequence). CDR3 sequence (DNA): TGTGCCAGCAGTAAACAGGGGCGACACTACGAGCAGTACTTC. Translated: CASSKQGRHYEQYF.

This clonotype has at least ten counts. The chain uses TRBV20-1 and TRBJ2-7; maybe TRBD2 (5 bases). From germline, CDR1 is DFQATT and CDR2 SNEGSKA (reference sequence). V was cut by 0 bases and J by 9 bases, with 9 bases left in between. This CDR3 contains 11 residues. CDR3 loop: CSARDSAGQYF. The CDR3 DNA follows: TGCAGTGCTAGAGATTCCGCGGGGCAGTACTTC.

The V and J genes are TRBV20-1 and TRBJ2-3, with 9 nucleotides matching TRBD2. V dropped 0 bases and J dropped 1; count of bases not matched to a gene: 5. Germline V lookup: CDR1 DFQATT, CDR2 SNEGSKA (reference sequence). This CDR3 has 16 residues. CDR3 sequence reads: CSARDLLAGGTDTQYF. The CDR3 nucleotides read TGCAGTGCTAGAGATTTGTTAGCGGGAGGCACAGATACGCAGTATTTT.

This clonotype was seen repeatedly, ten times or more. This chain uses TRBV20-1 with TRBJ2-2; D call uncertain. This CDR3 has 16 amino acids. Per the germline V gene, CDR1 is DFQATT and CDR2 is SNEGSKA (reference sequence). V gave up 0 bases and J gave up 1 base, with 12 bases separating them. This chain's CDR3 is CSARDPGPKNTGELFF. The CDR3 nucleotides read TGCAGTGCTAGAGATCCAGGCCCGAAGAACACCGGGGAGCTGTTTTTT.

There are many counts of this clonotype. The rearrangement uses TRBV5-1 and TRBJ1-4, with a possible D match to TRBD1 (5 bases). Trimming left V 1 base short and J 7 bases short, with 11 bases between. Looked up from germline, CDR1 is SGHRS and CDR2 is YFSETQ. This CDR3 spans 14 amino acids. CDR3 nucleotide sequence: TGCGCCAGCAGCTTGCGAGGGGAGGTTGAAAAACTGTTTTTT. As protein: CASSLRGEVEKLFF. Full variable domain (missing parts from reference TRBV5-1 and TRBJ1-4): KAGVTQTPRYLIKTRGQQVTLSCSPISGHRSVSWYQQTPGQGLQFLFEYFSETQRNKGNFPGRFSGRQFSNSRSEMNVSTLELGDSALYLCASSLRGEVEKLFFGSGTQLSVL.

The sample holds many counts of this clonotype. This chain uses TRBV20-1 with TRBJ1-5; 9 bases agree with TRBD1. J was trimmed by 7 bases and V by 1 base; bases with no gene match: 8. The length of the CDR3 is 15 residues. Germline V lookup: CDR1 DFQATT, CDR2 SNEGSKA (reference sequence). The CDR3 reads CSARGPGTGKQPQHF. CDR3 nucleotides: TGCAGTGCTAGAGGCCCCGGGACAGGGAAGCAGCCCCAGCATTTT.

This clonotype was found many times. The V call is TRBV28, the J call TRBJ2-1; possibly TRBD2 for D (6 bases). This CDR3 spans 14 amino acids. Germline V lookup: CDR1 MDHEN, CDR2 SYDVKM. V was pared by 3 bases and J by 5 bases, with 11 bases between. CDR3 residues: CASSFRPSDNEQFF. The CDR3 DNA follows: TGTGCCAGCAGTTTCCGACCTAGCGACAATGAGCAGTTCTTC.

This clonotype has a count of ten or more. The chain combines TRBV29-1 with TRBJ2-7, with 7 bases aligning to TRBD2. The CDR3 is made up of 15 amino acids. CDR1 is SQVTM and CDR2 is ANQGSEA in the germline V gene. With V trimmed by 4 bases and J by 5 bases, 14 bases remained unmatched. CDR3 protein: CSVVGEGRVGNEQYF. CDR3 DNA: TGCAGCGTTGTCGGGGAAGGGAGGGTTGGGAACGAGCAGTACTTC.

This clonotype was counted ten times or more. The chain uses TRBV20-1 and TRBJ2-5, with TRBD1 matching over 8 bases. Unmatched junction bases numbered 7, after V lost 5 bases and J lost 5 bases. Germline V lookup: CDR1 DFQATT, CDR2 SNEGSKA (reference sequence). The CDR3 runs 13 residues. This CDR3 reads CSAGQGFAETQYF. Here the CDR3 DNA reads TGCAGTGCTGGACAGGGCTTCGCGGAGACCCAGTACTTC.

Many counts were recorded for this clonotype. V and J are TRBV5-6 and TRBJ1-5; maybe TRBD1 (6 bases). Germline-derived CDR1 and CDR2 are SGHDT and YYEEEE. The CDR3 spans 14 residues. The ends were cut back, 1 base at V and 7 bases at J, with 12 bases in the middle. DNA of the CDR3: TGTGCCAGCAGCTTGCGGGGGGCCGGGCAGCCCCAGCATTTT. It yields the protein CASSLRGAGQPQHF.

This clonotype was counted ten times or more. This rearrangement joins TRBV6-1 to TRBJ2-5, with 9 bases that match TRBD1. The J segment lost 6 bases and the V segment lost 6 bases, leaving 8 bases of the junction unmatched. The CDR3 sequence is 14 residues long. Germline V gene sequence: CDR1 MNHNS, CDR2 SASEGT. The chain's CDR3 is CASSTRTGVQTQYF. DNA for the CDR3: TGTGCCAGCAGCACCCGGACAGGGGTACAGACCCAGTACTTC.

In its sample, this clonotype was seen a few times. CDR3 protein: CASSPRQGLVTEAFF. The CDR3 DNA follows: TGTGCCAGCAGCCCGCGACAAGGTTTGGTCACTGAAGCTTTCTTT. V usage is TRBV13 and J usage is TRBJ1-1; D uncertain. With 5 bases removed from V and 4 bases from J, the gap between germline ends came to 17 bases. CDR3 size: 15 residues. Germline-derived CDR1 and CDR2 are PRHDT and FYEKMQ (reference sequence).

This clonotype turned up a few times. This chain links TRBV6-4 with TRBJ2-1; possibly TRBD1 for D (5 bases). The CDR3 is made up of 13 amino acids. Trimming pared 6 bases from V and 8 bases from J, leaving 14 bases between. Germline V gene data show CDR1 as MRHNA and CDR2 as SNTAGT. The CDR3, as DNA: TGTGCCAGCAGCCCCAGGGCTGTGGATGAGCAGTTCTTC. Its translation is CASSPRAVDEQFF.

The table lists this clonotype with a few counts. DNA for the CDR3: TGTGCCAGCAGCCGGAACTGGCAGATTGATTCACCCCTCCACTTT. Amino acids: CASSRNWQIDSPLHF. The rearrangement joins TRBV7-9 to TRBJ1-6; D is ambiguous. The CDR3 is 15 residues long. The germline V and J ends were trimmed by 5 bases and 8 bases, with 16 bases remaining between them. Germline loops: CDR1 SEHNR, CDR2 FQNEAQ (reference sequence).